This entry lists 23 T cell receptor beta chains sequenced from one sample in a study of regulatory T cells in long-lasting Graves disease. Relying on iRepertoire HTBI primers and Arm-PCR of CDR3 regions, the team built TCR beta libraries. TCRdb ran MiXCR on the multiplex PCR reads and lists one entry per CDR3 protein. In the table there are some 450,000 distinct CDR3 sequences, roughly 15% of which are singletons. Indicated time point: newly diagnosed GD, antithyroid drugs for less than 3 months. RNA isolated from PBMCs was used to make the TCR library. These data also featured in a second study, about T cells in Graves' hyperthyroidism and ophthalmopathy.

Sequencing was performed on peripheral blood mononuclear cells (PBMCs), taken at new diagnosis, from a patient treated with antithyroid drugs. These receptors all stem from a woman younger than 45 with Graves disease.

Ten or more counts support this clonotype. The CDR3 bases are TGCGCCAGCAGCCTCGGACAGGGCGGTGGCACTGAAGCTTTCTTT. Protein product: CASSLGQGGGTEAFF. This chain connects TRBV5-1 to TRBJ1-1; 8 bases fit TRBD1. The germline V gene has CDR1 SGHRS and CDR2 YFSETQ. With 4 bases clipped from V and 4 bases from J, the junction kept 9 bases outside the gene matches. This CDR3 is built from 15 residues.

In this sample, this clonotype turned up many times. This chain links TRBV6-1 with TRBJ2-5; D is possibly TRBD2 (6 bases). Germline CDR1 reads MNHNS; CDR2 reads SASEGT. The V and J ends lost 1 base and 7 bases respectively, with 10 bases between them. The CDR3 sequence is 13 residues long. The CDR3 region is CASSEGKAGTQYF. DNA for the CDR3: TGTGCCAGCAGTGAAGGCAAAGCGGGGACCCAGTACTTC.

This clonotype was seen a single time. A much larger clone lies one base from this, so it may be a read error. The rearrangement links TRBV3-1 to TRBJ2-3; 8 nucleotides line up with TRBD2. The end of the DNA is better explained by TRBJ2-1, so the J call may be wrong. The germline V gene has CDR1 LGHDT and CDR2 YNNKEL (reference sequence). This CDR3 is built from 13 residues. As DNA, the CDR3 is TGTACCAGCAGCCAAGGTCTAGCGGGTGAGCAGTTCTTC. Protein product: CTSSQGLAGEQFF.

This clonotype was detected many times. The rearrangement uses TRBV2 and TRBJ1-1; 8 nucleotides line up with TRBD1. The CDR3 is 14 amino acids. J lost 3 bases, V lost 6 bases, and 6 bases had no gene match. Germline-derived CDR1 and CDR2 are SNHLY and FYNNEI. CDR3 sequence reads: CASSAGGGYTEAFF. DNA of the CDR3: TGTGCCAGCAGCGCAGGGGGCGGTTACACTGAAGCTTTCTTT.

This chain uses TRBV19 with TRBJ2-2; the D is unclear. Looked up from germline, CDR1 is LNHDA and CDR2 is SQIVND (reference sequence). Trimming removed 4 bases at V and 2 bases at J, with 8 bases between. The CDR3 runs 14 residues. The CDR3 DNA sequence: TGTGCCAGTAGTAACCTCGTAAACACCGGGGAGCTGTTTTTT. Protein: CASSNLVNTGELFF.

The table lists this clonotype with a few counts. The CDR3 DNA follows: TGTGCCAGCAGCTCGAGGACTAGGGCCGGGGAGCTGTTTTTT. Translating it yields CASSSRTRAGELFF. The chain joins TRBV13 to TRBJ2-2; 7 bases match TRBD2. This CDR3 has 14 amino acids. Germline V gene lookup returns CDR1 PRHDT and CDR2 FYEKMQ (reference sequence). J was trimmed by 6 bases and V by 4 bases; bases with no gene match: 5.

This clonotype was seen many times. This chain uses TRBV24-1 with TRBJ2-1; D might be TRBD2 (6 bases). The CDR3 totals 15 residues. V lost 4 bases and J lost 5, with 14 bases in between. Per the germline V gene, CDR1 is KGHDR and CDR2 is SFDVKD. The CDR3 sequence is CATSEGSGYDNEQFF. The CDR3, as DNA: TGTGCCACCAGTGAGGGTAGCGGCTATGACAATGAGCAGTTCTTC.

This clonotype was seen repeatedly, ten times or more. The chain uses TRBV11-2 and TRBJ2-2; D ambiguous. Trimming pared 4 bases from V and 13 bases from J, leaving 10 bases between. The V gene's germline CDR1 is SGHAT and CDR2 FQNNGV. The CDR3 has 11 amino acids. The DNA for the CDR3 is TGTGCCAGCAGCTCTGGCATACCGCTGTTTTTT. Amino acids: CASSSGIPLFF.

This clonotype was picked up a small number of times. The chain combines TRBV4-1 with TRBJ2-1; D unresolved. V was trimmed by 0 bases and J by 12 bases, leaving 9 bases between them. The CDR3 runs to 12 residues. Germline-derived CDR1 and CDR2 are MGHRA and YSYEKL. The CDR3 reads CASSQDRVWQFF. The CDR3 DNA reads TGCGCCAGCAGCCAAGACAGAGTTTGGCAGTTCTTC.

Ten or more counts support this clonotype. The CDR3 DNA is TGCAGCGTTGAAGATCGGGTCCCCCTTATAGGCCAAGAGACCCAGTACTTC. This codes for CSVEDRVPLIGQETQYF. The genes are TRBV29-1 and TRBJ2-5; D is ambiguous. Germline CDR1 is SQVTM and CDR2 is ANQGSEA. CDR3 size: 17 residues. V was shortened by 0 bases and J by 1 base, with 18 bases between the two germline ends. Based on the CDR3 plus reference TRBV29-1 and TRBJ2-5, the full variable domain is SAVISQKPSRDICQRGTSLTIQCQVDSQVTMMFWYRQQPGQSLTLIATANQGSEATYESGFVIDKFPISRPNLTFSTLTVSNMSPEDSSIYLCSVEDRVPLIGQETQYFGPGTRLLVL.

Points on this clonotype: A much larger clone differs by one base, so this may be a read error. V and J are TRBV7-2 and TRBJ2-1; D remains ambiguous. Looked up from germline, CDR1 is SGHTA and CDR2 is FQGNSA. This CDR3 comprises 16 residues. The V gene lost 0 bases and the J gene lost 2 bases, with 11 bases spanning the gap. CDR3 amino acids: CASSLAVGSTYNEQFF. CDR3 coding DNA: TGTGCCAGCAGCTTAGCGGTTGGCAGTACCTACAATGAGCAGTTCTTC. The entire variable domain, with the rest obtained from reference TRBV7-2 and TRBJ2-1, is as follows: GAGVSQSPSNKVTEKGKDVELRCDPISGHTALYWYRQSLGQGLEFLIYFQGNSAPDKSGLPSDRFSAERTGGSVSTLTIQRTQQEDSAVYLCASSLAVGSTYNEQFFGPGTRLTVL.

This clonotype came up many times. This chain uses TRBV5-5 with TRBJ2-1; 12 positions match TRBD2. The germline V gene has CDR1 SGHKS and CDR2 YYEKEE (reference sequence). There are 16 residues in the CDR3. The ends lost 4 bases at V and 9 bases at J; junction bases unmatched: 11. The CDR3 here is CASSPLGLAGGSEQFF. CDR3 in DNA: TGTGCCAGCAGCCCTCTGGGGCTAGCGGGAGGGAGTGAGCAGTTCTTC.

A note on this clonotype: A single base is all that separates this from a far larger clone, so a read error is likely. This chain connects TRBV7-3 to TRBJ2-1, with a possible D match to TRBD2 (6 bases). Germline-derived CDR1 and CDR2 are SGHTA and FQGTGA. This CDR3 spans 19 amino acids. Here the CDR3 reads CASSLAGEFGTARYNDQFF. In nucleotides, the CDR3 is TGTGCCAGCAGCTTAGCCGGAGAATTCGGGACTGCACGCTACAATGATCAGTTCTTC.

The chain employs TRBV6-4 and TRBJ1-1, with TRBD1 as a possible D gene (6 bases). Germline CDR1 is MRHNA and CDR2 is SNTAGT. This CDR3 comprises 13 residues. The V gene lost 7 bases and the J gene lost 11 bases, with 20 bases spanning the gap. The CDR3 is CASIRRDTGRAFF. The CDR3 DNA is TGTGCCAGCATCCGACGGGACACCGGGAGGGCTTTCTTT.

This clonotype was recorded many times. The V and J genes are TRBV7-9 and TRBJ2-5; D is unclear. Trimming removed 5 bases from V and 4 bases from J, with 26 bases in between. The CDR3 consists of 18 residues. From germline, CDR1 is SEHNR and CDR2 FQNEAQ (reference sequence). As DNA, the CDR3 is TGTGCCAGCAGCCCCAGCTCCACCGGTAGGGCGTTTGGAGAGACCCAGTACTTC. Protein: CASSPSSTGRAFGETQYF.

The gene calls are TRBV9 and TRBJ1-2; D may be TRBD1 (5 bases). The CDR3 extends over 16 amino acids. V shed 4 bases and J shed 4 bases, with 20 bases lying between them. Germline lookup yields CDR1 SGDLS and CDR2 YYNGEE. The CDR3 DNA is TGTGCCAGCAGCACTGTTTCCCGGGGGGAACCCTATGGCTACACCTTC. Amino acid sequence: CASSTVSRGEPYGYTF.

This clonotype has a single count. J is TRBJ2-5 and V is TRBV27; D remains ambiguous. The CDR3 length is 13 residues. Trimming cost V 2 bases and J 4 bases, with 8 bases left between them. Germline CDR1 is MNHEY and CDR2 is SMNVEV (reference sequence). CDR3 sequence: CASSLASPETQYF. The CDR3 DNA is TGTGCCAGCAGTTTAGCCAGCCCAGAGACCCAGTACTTC.

A few counts support this clonotype. The rearrangement links TRBV27 to TRBJ2-7; TRBD1 or TRBD2 may be the D gene (5 bases each). The CDR3 is 13 amino acids. V was clipped by 4 bases and J by 2 bases, with 9 bases between them. The germline V gene has CDR1 MNHEY and CDR2 SMNVEV (reference sequence). The CDR3 reads CASSWGTPYEQYF. CDR3 coding DNA: TGTGCCAGCAGTTGGGGGACCCCCTACGAGCAGTACTTC.

This clonotype has at least ten counts. The chain links TRBV20-1 to TRBJ2-7, with 14 nucleotides matching TRBD2. The CDR3 runs 20 residues. V shed 5 bases, J shed 5 bases, and the junction held 23 bases outside the gene matches. CDR1 and CDR2 from the germline V gene are DFQATT and SNEGSKA (reference sequence). The CDR3 here is CSARPSFGLAGGILSNEQYF. In nucleotides, the CDR3 is TGCAGTGCTCGACCTAGTTTTGGACTAGCGGGAGGAATCCTTTCGAACGAGCAGTACTTC.

The chain uses TRBV19 and TRBJ1-2; D might be TRBD1 (5 bases). The CDR3 is 16 amino acids. The V gene's germline CDR1 is LNHDA and CDR2 SQIVND (reference sequence). Trimming took 3 bases from V and 6 from J, leaving 20 bases between them. CDR3 bases: TGTGCCAGTAGTATCCTCGCAGGGATAACTATGGATGGCTACACCTTC. Translated: CASSILAGITMDGYTF.

As for this clonotype: A far larger clone is off by one base, so a read error is likely. The rearrangement joins TRBV6-2 or TRBV6-3 to TRBJ1-1; 7 bases fit TRBD1. The CDR3 is made up of 16 amino acids. Trimming at V came to 4 bases and at J to 3 bases, leaving 11 bases not matched to a gene. Germline CDR1 MNHEY, CDR2 SVGEGT. Here the CDR3 DNA reads TGTGCCAGCAGTTCTCGGGACAGCCCCACGGACACTGAAGCTTTCTTT. This sequence encodes CASSSRDSPTDTEAFF.

The sample holds many counts of this clonotype. The chain couples TRBV7-2 to TRBJ1-2; unclear D gene. Germline CDR1 is SGHTA and CDR2 is FQGNSA. CDR3 length: 15 residues. V was pared by 2 bases and J by 1 base, with 11 bases between. As DNA, the CDR3 is TGTGCCAGCAGCTTATCCAACGGGTTTAACTATGGCTACACCTTC. Amino acid sequence: CASSLSNGFNYGYTF. Full variable domain (missing parts from reference TRBV7-2 and TRBJ1-2): GAGVSQSPSNKVTEKGKDVELRCDPISGHTALYWYRQSLGQGLEFLIYFQGNSAPDKSGLPSDRFSAERTGGSVSTLTIQRTQQEDSAVYLCASSLSNGFNYGYTFGSGTRLTVV.

This clonotype was seen at least ten times. This sequence joins TRBV7-8 and TRBJ1-4, with 7 bases lining up with TRBD1. J lost 5 bases, V lost 5 bases, and 5 bases had no gene match. The CDR3 has 14 amino acids. Germline V gene data show CDR1 as SGHVS and CDR2 as FQNEAQ. The CDR3 region has the DNA TGTGCCAGCAGCCCTCGGGACAGAAATGAAAAACTGTTTTTT. This encodes CASSPRDRNEKLFF.